This TCR beta chain is from a study of cytomegalovirus exposure and HLA in healthy donors. Study findings and constraints: A later analysis linked a missense variant in DCLRE1C to the trimming of TCR beta V and J genes.

With respect to this clone: The antigen is not known.

PCR was performed using 60 Vbeta and 13 Jbeta primers. Assay: immunoSEQ multiplex PCR; the TCRdb copy retains only in-frame clones and omits some. The sample consists of 160,000 or so clones, around 72% of them appearing once. This sequence originates from a woman aged 40-49 years in good health and CMV-seropositive. Sequenced material: PBMCs.

CDR3: CASSIGVGSSYEQYF. For the CDR3, the DNA is TGTGCCAGTAGTATCGGCGTCGGGAGCTCCTACGAGCAGTACTTC. This chain uses TRBV19 with TRBJ2-7, with D possibly matching TRBD2 (6 bases). V lost 3 bases to trimming and J lost 0 bases, with 12 bases between them. Germline lookup yields CDR1 LNHDA and CDR2 SQIVND (reference sequence). The CDR3 has 15 residues.